This T cell receptor (beta chain) was retrieved from a study of cytomegalovirus exposure and HLA in healthy donors. Study-wide background: Inside one of the first data releases sat around 86 million unique TCRs taken from HLA-typed donors.

The V and J ends lost 4 bases and 1 base respectively, with 7 bases between them. This CDR3 is built from 12 residues. Germline values: CDR1 GTSNPN, CDR2 SVGIG (reference sequence). PCR amplification relied on 60 Vbeta primers (plus 13 Jbeta primers). The table came from immunoSEQ multiplex PCR; TCRdb's copy has only in-frame clones and leaves some out. The sample's table shows around 50,000 clones. This chain joins TRBV30 and TRBJ1-1, with a weak D call TRBD1 (6 bases). Material: PBMCs. The TCR sequence derives from a male donor in good health and CMV-seronegative. Here the CDR3 DNA reads TGTGCCTGGACACAGGGGAACACTGAAGCTTTCTTT. It translates to CAWTQGNTEAFF.